A single sample gave rise to the 28 T cell receptor beta chains below, sequenced in a study of identical twins. TCRdb reprocessed the 5' RACE reads with MiXCR, giving one entry per CDR3 protein. There are fewer than 550,000 distinct CDR3 sequences in the sample; around 15% occur only once, and 0.44% lies in the top ten. These same data were also listed under a study on yellow fever vaccine responses in identical twins.

The specimen was CD4+ T cells sorted from blood. The source is a woman aged 18-29 years in good health.

There are a few counts of this clonotype. The chain carries TRBV4-1 and TRBJ1-2; D unclear. Germline V gene data show CDR1 as MGHRA and CDR2 as YSYEKL. Deletions cut 2 bases from V and 1 base from J, with 11 bases between. CDR3 length: 15 residues. CDR3 region: CASSQPTQSNYGYTF. As DNA, the CDR3 is TGCGCCAGCAGCCAACCAACACAGAGTAACTATGGCTACACCTTC.

The chain uses TRBV5-1 and TRBJ2-1, with TRBD1 matching 8 bases. The J segment lost 4 bases and the V segment lost 1 base, leaving 7 bases of the junction unmatched. Germline loops: CDR1 SGHRS, CDR2 YFSETQ. The CDR3 is made up of 16 amino acids. CDR3 sequence: CASSLRAGGAYNEQFF. CDR3 nucleotides: TGCGCCAGCAGCTTGAGGGCAGGGGGCGCGTACAATGAGCAGTTCTTC.

This clonotype was observed a few times. This chain connects TRBV27 to TRBJ2-4; no reliable D call. Germline V gene sequence: CDR1 MNHEY, CDR2 SMNVEV (reference sequence). CDR3 length: 12 amino acids. Trimming took off 3 bases at V and 6 bases at J, with 6 bases between the two ends. The CDR3 DNA is TGTGCCAGCAGTTTTGAAGGAAACATTCAGTACTTC. Protein: CASSFEGNIQYF.

The V and J genes are TRBV15 and TRBJ2-7; D is perhaps TRBD1 or TRBD2 (5 bases each). The germline gives CDR1 LNHNV, CDR2 YYDKDF (reference sequence). The CDR3 spans 15 residues. V lost 8 bases to trimming and J lost 0 bases, with 17 bases between them. CDR3: CATREGRQSSYEQYF. The CDR3 DNA reads as TGTGCCACCCGAGAGGGGCGACAGAGCTCCTACGAGCAGTACTTC.

This chain uses TRBV2 with TRBJ2-2, with 9 bases lining up with TRBD2. V was clipped by 3 bases and J by 3 bases; unmatched bases: 2. The CDR3 length is 15 residues. Germline V lookup: CDR1 SNHLY, CDR2 FYNNEI. CDR3 in amino acids: CASSERLADTGELFF. The CDR3, as DNA: TGTGCCAGCAGTGAGAGACTAGCGGACACCGGGGAGCTGTTTTTT.

This clonotype came up a few times. V and J are TRBV5-1 and TRBJ1-1; D gene unclear. This CDR3 contains 14 residues. From germline, CDR1 is SGHRS and CDR2 YFSETQ. Between the trimmed V and J ends, which lost 1 base and 5 bases, there was a span of 12 bases. CDR3: CASSLQTERTEAFF. For the CDR3, the DNA is TGCGCCAGCAGCTTGCAAACAGAAAGGACTGAAGCTTTCTTT.

DNA of the CDR3: TGTGCCACCAGTGATTCACAGCGTCAAGTAAAGGACACCGGGGAGCTGTTTTTT. Translated, it gives CATSDSQRQVKDTGELFF. This chain joins TRBV24-1 and TRBJ2-2; D uncertain. Per germline, CDR1 KGHDR and CDR2 SFDVKD. The V end was cut by 2 bases, the J end by 3 bases, with 18 bases between. The CDR3 spans 18 residues.

This clonotype was observed a few times. This rearrangement joins TRBV20-1 to TRBJ2-7; 9 nucleotides line up with TRBD2. Germline V gene data show CDR1 as DFQATT and CDR2 as SNEGSKA (reference sequence). After removal of 0 bases from V and 3 bases from J, the junction contained 6 bases not matched to a gene. This CDR3 has 15 residues. DNA for the CDR3: TGCAGTGCTAGAGATAGTAGCGGGGGCCTCTACGAGCAGTACGTC. Amino acids: CSARDSSGGLYEQYV.

This clonotype has only one observation. V and J are TRBV5-1 and TRBJ2-7; 7 positions match TRBD2. Germline V gene data show CDR1 as SGHRS and CDR2 as YFSETQ. This CDR3 contains 15 residues. V lost 3 bases, J lost 0 bases, and 6 bases stayed unmatched. The CDR3 loop reads CASSSRLAPSYEQYF. In DNA, the CDR3 is TGCGCCAGCAGCTCGAGACTAGCCCCCTCCTACGAGCAGTACTTC.

This clonotype came up a few times. The gene calls are TRBV20-1 and TRBJ2-2; 12 bases match TRBD1. Trimming cost V 6 bases and J 4 bases; bases outside gene matches: 6. CDR1 and CDR2 from the germline V gene are DFQATT and SNEGSKA (reference sequence). The length of the CDR3 is 15 residues. The DNA for the CDR3 is TGCAGTGCCGGGACAGGGGGCATGGGCACCGGGGAGCTGTTTTTT. Protein sequence: CSAGTGGMGTGELFF.

This clonotype was seen a few times. The chain carries TRBV20-1 and TRBJ1-1, with D possibly being TRBD1 (6 bases). With 1 base removed from V and 7 bases from J, the gap between germline ends came to 16 bases. This CDR3 region has 14 residues. The germline V gene has CDR1 DFQATT and CDR2 SNEGSKA (reference sequence). The CDR3: CSARVGLGQFEAFF. In nucleotides, the CDR3 is TGCAGTGCTAGAGTTGGCCTCGGACAGTTTGAAGCTTTCTTT.

The rearrangement uses TRBV7-2 and TRBJ2-3; 8 nucleotides match TRBD2. CDR1 and CDR2 (germline): SGHTA, FQGNSA. V gave up 1 base and J gave up 3 bases; unmatched junction bases: 6. The CDR3 covers 16 residues. As DNA, the CDR3 is TGTGCCAGCAGCTTAGGGATGGGCGGGGGGACAGATACGCAGTATTTT. Protein sequence: CASSLGMGGGTDTQYF.

This clonotype showed up just a few times. The rearrangement uses TRBV24-1 and TRBJ2-5; D not resolved. Germline CDR1 is KGHDR and CDR2 is SFDVKD. V shed 3 bases and J shed 4 bases, with 8 bases lying between them. The CDR3 is 13 residues long. The CDR3 bases are TGTGCCACCAGTGATGGTGTGGGAGAGACCCAGTACTTC. It codes for CATSDGVGETQYF.

V gene TRBV29-1 combines with J gene TRBJ2-4; tentative D call: TRBD1 (5 bases). The V end lost 6 bases, the J end lost 6 bases, and 21 bases lay between the germline ends. The CDR3 totals 15 residues. The germline CDR1 and CDR2 sequences are SQVTM and ANQGSEA. The CDR3 sequence: CSVTLFFQGTNIQYF. CDR3 coding DNA: TGCAGCGTAACCCTCTTTTTTCAGGGCACAAACATTCAGTACTTC.

This clonotype was seen ten or more times. Compared with germline, one end of the junction differs, possibly owing to a read error. The chain recombines TRBV28 with TRBJ2-2; D unresolved. CDR1 is MDHEN and CDR2 is SYDVKM in the germline V gene. CDR3 length equals 15 residues. The CDR3 coding sequence is TGCGCCAGCAGCTTGCCGGGTACGAACACCGGGGAGCTGTTTTTT. This gives the protein CASSLPGTNTGELFF.

This clonotype was seen a few times. The chain combines TRBV7-7 with TRBJ2-5, with D possibly TRBD2 on 6 matching bases. Germline CDR1 and CDR2: SSHAT and FNYEAQ (reference sequence). The CDR3 runs to 15 residues. Trimming pared 4 bases from V and 4 bases from J, leaving 16 bases between. Here the CDR3 reads CASSSGVSIVETQYF. For the CDR3, the DNA is TGTGCCAGCAGCTCGGGGGTCTCGATAGTAGAGACCCAGTACTTC.

The chain carries TRBV12-3 or TRBV12-4 and TRBJ2-3, with no clear D. Trimming shortened V by 10 bases and J by 1 base, and 15 bases separated the two germline ends. The CDR3 sequence is 14 residues long. In nucleotides, the CDR3 is TGTGCCAACGGAATCCCTCTCCGCACAGATACGCAGTATTTT. Amino acids: CANGIPLRTDTQYF.

This clonotype was recorded many times. V usage is TRBV24-1 and J usage is TRBJ2-7; 10 bases are a match to TRBD1. The germline gives CDR1 KGHDR, CDR2 SFDVKD. The CDR3 totals 14 residues. The trim removed 7 bases at V and 6 bases at J, leaving 8 bases unmatched. CDR3 sequence: CATSGTGVLGEQYF. In nucleotides, the CDR3 is TGTGCCACCAGCGGGACAGGGGTCCTAGGCGAGCAGTACTTC.

This clonotype showed up just a few times. The genes are TRBV18 and TRBJ2-2; TRBD2 matches at 7 bases. CDR3 size: 17 residues. The V gene end was trimmed by 3 bases and the J gene end by 4 bases; junction bases not matched to a gene: 11. Germline lookup yields CDR1 KGHSH and CDR2 LQKENI. The DNA of the CDR3 is TGTGCCAGCTCACCCCAACTAGCGACACAAGTCACCGGGGAGCTGTTTTTT. It codes for CASSPQLATQVTGELFF.

The table lists this clonotype with a few counts. The chain employs TRBV6-5 and TRBJ2-3; 9 bases match TRBD2. This CDR3 contains 15 residues. CDR1 is MNHEY, CDR2 SVGAGI, per germline. V shed 4 bases, J shed 9 bases, and the junction held 11 bases outside the gene matches. Here the CDR3 reads CASSSAGGRRGTQYF. CDR3 in DNA: TGTGCCAGCAGTTCAGCGGGGGGAAGGAGGGGGACGCAGTATTTT.

This rearrangement joins TRBV5-1 to TRBJ2-2, with 7 positions matching TRBD1. The V segment lost 4 bases and the J segment 6 bases; nucleotides outside the gene matches: 9. The CDR3 spans 15 residues. The germline CDR1 and CDR2 sequences are SGHRS and YFSETQ. DNA for the CDR3: TGCGCCAGCAGCCACCCAGGGGGTCACGCCGGGGAGCTGTTTTTT. This encodes CASSHPGGHAGELFF.

The chain links TRBV6-4 to TRBJ2-2; 8 nucleotides match TRBD2. Germline trimming cut 6 bases from V and 7 bases from J; bases unmatched to any gene: 7. The CDR3 extends over 14 amino acids. The germline V gene encodes CDR1 MRHNA and CDR2 SNTAGT. The CDR3 reads CASRRGASFGELFF. CDR3 coding DNA: TGTGCCAGCAGGCGGGGGGCATCCTTCGGGGAGCTGTTTTTT.

The gene calls are TRBV10-3 and TRBJ2-7; 9 nucleotides match TRBD1. Germline V gene lookup returns CDR1 ENHRY and CDR2 SYGVKD. V shed 7 bases and J 3 bases; nucleotides not matched to a gene: 4. The CDR3 contains 13 residues. In DNA form, the CDR3 reads TGTGCCATCAAACAGGGGGCGGGCTACGAGCAGTACGTC. It translates to CAIKQGAGYEQYV.

In this sample, this clonotype turned up many times. J is TRBJ2-3 and V is TRBV29-1; D is uncertain. This CDR3 spans 14 amino acids. Germline V gene lookup returns CDR1 SQVTM and CDR2 ANQGSEA. The CDR3 DNA reads as TGCACCGCCTCTAGAAGCCTGAGCACAGATACGCAGTATTTT. The encoded protein is CTASRSLSTDTQYF.

This clonotype was seen ten or more times. This chain links TRBV12-3 or TRBV12-4 with TRBJ2-2; D uncertain. With 6 bases removed from V and 6 bases from J, the gap between germline ends came to 5 bases. The CDR3 extends over 11 amino acids. The CDR3 DNA is TGTGCCAGCAGGTCCCCCGGGGAGCTGTTTTTT. This codes for CASRSPGELFF.

This chain links TRBV19 with TRBJ2-7; 10 bases line up with TRBD2. The V gene end was trimmed by 4 bases and the J gene end by 2 bases; junction bases not matched to a gene: 5. The CDR3 has 15 residues. Germline-derived CDR1 and CDR2 are LNHDA and SQIVND (reference sequence). This CDR3 reads CASSTGTSAPYEQYF. The CDR3 DNA sequence: TGTGCCAGTAGTACCGGGACTAGCGCGCCCTACGAGCAGTACTTC.

V usage is TRBV12-3 or TRBV12-4 and J usage is TRBJ2-3; 7 nucleotides line up with TRBD2. Germline trimming cut 7 bases from V and 1 base from J; bases unmatched to any gene: 8. The CDR3 is 15 amino acids. The CDR3 bases are TGTGCCAGCACCTACCGAACTAGCGGCACAGATACGCAGTATTTT. Translation: CASTYRTSGTDTQYF.

In this sample, this clonotype turned up a few times. CDR3: CASTPDRALSSYNSPLHF. Written as DNA, the CDR3 is TGTGCCAGCACCCCCGACAGGGCTCTCAGCTCCTATAATTCACCCCTCCACTTT. The chain couples TRBV12-3 or TRBV12-4 to TRBJ1-6, with 7 bases identical to TRBD1. This CDR3 has 18 residues. V was pared by 7 bases and J by 0 bases, with 12 bases of the junction left unmatched.